These 9 T cell receptor beta chains originate from one sample sequenced in a study of T cell repertoires in cytomegalovirus infection (dated by TCRdb to about 2019). This sample was sequenced with an Illumina HiSeq 1500. The raw public reads went through TCRdb reprocessing: fastp at Q25, MiXCR clone calling, in-frame beta chains kept. Every CDR3 protein is listed once, alongside the most common genes and DNA of its rows. The sample profile shows roughly 500,000 distinct CDR3 sequences; 16% of them were found once. The top ten hold roughly a quarter of the sample. Material for sequencing was CD8+ T cells from PBMCs. The receptors here all came from a human donor in good health (CMV status not recorded). Some clones in this sample may be carry-over from other donors' samples.

The table lists this clonotype with many counts. The chain carries TRBV3-1 and TRBJ1-3; D ambiguous. The ends were cut back, 0 bases at V and 0 bases at J, with 6 bases in the middle. This CDR3 spans 15 amino acids. Germline V gene lookup returns CDR1 LGHDT and CDR2 YNNKEL (reference sequence). As DNA, the CDR3 is TGTGCCAGCAGCCAAGACGGATACTCTGGAAACACCATATATTTT. This translates into CASSQDGYSGNTIYF.

The chain couples TRBV9 to TRBJ2-3; 8 nucleotides align to TRBD2. The J segment lost 6 bases and the V segment lost 0 bases, leaving 6 bases of the junction unmatched. This CDR3 contains 15 residues. Germline V lookup: CDR1 SGDLS, CDR2 YYNGEE. The CDR3 DNA is TGTGCCAGCAGCGTAGAGGCGGGGGGCCCCGATACGCAGTATTTT. It is translated as CASSVEAGGPDTQYF.

This chain connects TRBV27 to TRBJ1-2; 7 bases match TRBD1. The germline CDR1 and CDR2 sequences are MNHEY and SMNVEV (reference sequence). The CDR3 loop spans 17 amino acids. The J segment lost 8 bases and the V segment lost 3 bases, leaving 18 bases of the junction unmatched. CDR3 amino acids: CASSFYPGQVTYKGYTF. The CDR3 bases are TGTGCCAGCAGTTTCTACCCCGGACAGGTGACCTATAAAGGCTACACCTTC.

The V gene is TRBV6-2 or TRBV6-3, the J gene TRBJ1-5; D unclear. The CDR3 sequence is 14 residues long. Germline V CDR1 and CDR2: MNHEY, SVGEGT. V dropped 7 bases and J dropped 4 bases, with 14 bases sitting between them. CDR3 nucleotide sequence: TGTGCCAGCACCCCCTTTGGAGGGAATCAGCCCCAGCATTTT. Protein sequence: CASTPFGGNQPQHF.

This chain links TRBV5-6 with TRBJ1-5, with TRBD1 as a possible D gene (5 bases). V was pared by 1 base and J by 6 bases, with 14 bases between. Germline CDR1 reads SGHDT; CDR2 reads YYEEEE. The length of the CDR3 is 15 residues. This CDR3 reads CASSLWVEGVQPQHF. CDR3 sequence (DNA): TGTGCCAGCAGCTTGTGGGTAGAAGGGGTTCAGCCCCAGCATTTT.

This clonotype was detected only a few times. CDR3 sequence reads: CAISESVGPQPTYNEQFF. In DNA, the CDR3 is TGTGCCATCAGTGAGTCGGTGGGGCCCCAGCCGACCTACAATGAGCAGTTCTTC. J is TRBJ2-1 and V is TRBV10-3; possibly TRBD1 for D (5 bases). The germline V and J ends were trimmed by 0 bases and 2 bases, with 17 bases remaining between them. CDR1 and CDR2 from the germline V gene are ENHRY and SYGVKD. CDR3 length: 18 amino acids.

This clonotype occurred many times. The J gene is TRBJ2-1, the V gene TRBV7-8; 14 positions match TRBD2. Looked up from germline, CDR1 is SGHVS and CDR2 is FQNEAQ. V lost 2 bases and J lost 6; bases outside the gene matches: 9. CDR3 length equals 18 residues. For the CDR3, the DNA is TGTGCCAGCAGCTTACCGGGACTAGCGGGAGTATCAGGCAATGAGCAGTTCTTC. It codes for CASSLPGLAGVSGNEQFF.

This clonotype has at least ten counts. The chain uses TRBV7-9 and TRBJ2-7, with 7 positions matching TRBD1. This CDR3 region has 15 residues. J was trimmed by 1 base and V by 4 bases; bases with no gene match: 7. Germline V gene sequence: CDR1 SEHNR, CDR2 FQNEAQ (reference sequence). This chain's CDR3 is CASSSGQRLSYEQYF. The CDR3 DNA reads TGTGCCAGCAGCTCGGGACAGCGACTTTCCTACGAGCAGTACTTC.

This clonotype was picked up many times. The V gene is TRBV6-1, the J gene TRBJ2-1; D might be TRBD2 (7 bases). In germline, CDR1 is MNHNS, CDR2 SASEGT. The CDR3 covers 14 residues. V gave up 10 bases and J gave up 2 bases, with 15 bases separating them. The CDR3 DNA is TGTGCCACTTTTGGGGGGGGCGCCTACAATGAGCAGTTCTTC. It codes for CATFGGGAYNEQFF.